A selection of T cell receptor beta chains follows, all from one sample in a study of cytomegalovirus exposure and HLA in healthy donors. The protocol was immunoSEQ multiplex PCR, while the TCRdb copy is restricted to in-frame clones and leaves out a portion. The sample includes some 62,000 clones, about 89% of them seen just once. Sequenced material: PBMCs. All receptors derive from a young man in good health and CMV-seronegative. CDR3s include the opening cysteine and the closing phenylalanine or tryptophan. The D gene is left open where the match is weak. Only some rows state a clone size, as once, few, many or a class for expanded clones.

clone size: once
J gene: TRBJ2-7
V gene: TRBV27
D gene: TRBD2
CDR3 DNA: TGTGCCAGCAGTTATAGCGGGGCCAACGAGCAGTACTTC
CDR3 protein: CASSYSGANEQYF

clone size: NA
J gene: TRBJ2-3
V gene: TRBV19
D gene: TRBD2
CDR3 DNA: TGTGCCAGTAGTCCTCACCCGGACGGCGCTAGCGGGGGGGACACAGATACGCAGTATTTT
CDR3 protein: CASSPHPDGASGGDTDTQYF

clone size: NA
J gene: TRBJ2-3
V gene: TRBV4-1
D gene: TRBD2
CDR3 DNA: TGCGCCAGCAGCCAGGAACTAGCGGGGAAATCAGATACGCAGTATTTT
CDR3 protein: CASSQELAGKSDTQYF

clone size: few
J gene: TRBJ1-2
V gene: TRBV15
D gene: NA
CDR3 DNA: TGTGCCACCAGCAGAGGGGGGGGGTACTATGGCTACACCTTC
CDR3 protein: CATSRGGGYYGYTF

clone size: NA
J gene: TRBJ1-6
V gene: TRBV19
D gene: TRBD1
CDR3 DNA: TGTGCCAGTACCAAGACAGGGGTAAATTCACCCCTCCACTTT
CDR3 protein: CASTKTGVNSPLHF

clone size: NA
J gene: TRBJ2-1
V gene: TRBV9
D gene: NA
CDR3 DNA: TGTGCCAGCAGCGTAGCGGCGGGGCAGGAGCAGTTCTTC
CDR3 protein: CASSVAAGQEQFF

clone size: NA
J gene: TRBJ2-3
V gene: TRBV9
D gene: TRBD2
CDR3 DNA: TGTGCCAGCAGCGTAATGGGACTAACCACAGATACGCAGTATTTT
CDR3 protein: CASSVMGLTTDTQYF

clone size: once
J gene: TRBJ2-1
V gene: TRBV9
D gene: TRBD2
CDR3 DNA: TGTGCCAGCAGCGCAGCGGGGAGCTCCTACAATGAGCAGTTCTTC
CDR3 protein: CASSAAGSSYNEQFF

clone size: once
J gene: TRBJ2-3
V gene: TRBV10-3
D gene: TRBD2
CDR3 DNA: TGTGCCACCATGCTAGCGGGGGGAAGCACAGATACGCAGTATTTT
CDR3 protein: CATMLAGGSTDTQYF

clone size: NA
J gene: TRBJ2-3
V gene: TRBV28
D gene: TRBD2
CDR3 DNA: TGTGCCAGCAGGTTCCGAGCGGGGGCCCCCCGAACGACAGATACGCAGTATTTT
CDR3 protein: CASRFRAGAPRTTDTQYF

clone size: NA
J gene: TRBJ1-2
V gene: TRBV2
D gene: TRBD1
CDR3 DNA: TGTGCCAGCAGTGGCGGACAGGGGCATGGCTACACCTTC
CDR3 protein: CASSGGQGHGYTF

clone size: NA
J gene: TRBJ2-7
V gene: TRBV5-1
D gene: NA
CDR3 DNA: TGCGCCAGCAGCTTGGCTTTTGACACGTACGAGCAGTACTTC
CDR3 protein: CASSLAFDTYEQYF

clone size: NA
J gene: TRBJ2-3
V gene: TRBV4-2
D gene: TRBD2
CDR3 DNA: TGTGCCAGCAGCCAGAGGACTAGCGGGGGACCCTATACGCAGTATTTT
CDR3 protein: CASSQRTSGGPYTQYF

clone size: NA
J gene: TRBJ1-4
V gene: TRBV5-1
D gene: TRBD1
CDR3 DNA: TGCGCCAGCAGTCGCGGACAGGAAGAAAAACTGTTTTTT
CDR3 protein: CASSRGQEEKLFF

clone size: NA
J gene: TRBJ2-3
V gene: TRBV7-2
D gene: NA
CDR3 DNA: TGTGCCAGCAGCCCTACTCTTAGCACAGATACGCAGTATTTT
CDR3 protein: CASSPTLSTDTQYF

clone size: NA
J gene: TRBJ1-1
V gene: TRBV7-3
D gene: NA
CDR3 DNA: TGTGCCAGCAGCTTAATGCGGGGGGAAAGAGCTTTCTTT
CDR3 protein: CASSLMRGERAFF

clone size: NA
J gene: TRBJ1-1
V gene: TRBV11-3
D gene: NA
CDR3 DNA: TGTGCCAGCAGCTTAGTCCAGGTGGCTTTCTTT
CDR3 protein: CASSLVQVAFF

clone size: NA
J gene: TRBJ1-5
V gene: TRBV28
D gene: NA
CDR3 DNA: TGTGCCAGCAGTTCTGGCAATCAGCCCCAGCATTTT
CDR3 protein: CASSSGNQPQHF

clone size: NA
J gene: TRBJ1-1
V gene: TRBV29-1
D gene: TRBD1
CDR3 DNA: TGCAGCGCCGGATGGACAGGGAACACTGAAGCTTTCTTT
CDR3 protein: CSAGWTGNTEAFF

clone size: NA
J gene: TRBJ2-1
V gene: TRBV7-9
D gene: NA
CDR3 DNA: TGTGCCAGCAGCTTAGACGCAGGCCTGGGGGGTCGGTCCTACAATGAGCAGTTCTTC
CDR3 protein: CASSLDAGLGGRSYNEQFF

clone size: few
J gene: TRBJ2-5
V gene: TRBV6-1
D gene: TRBD1
CDR3 DNA: TGTGCCAGCAGCCCGGGACAGTTAGAGACCCAGTACTTC
CDR3 protein: CASSPGQLETQYF

clone size: NA
J gene: TRBJ1-1
V gene: TRBV30
D gene: NA
CDR3 DNA: TGTGCCTGGAGCCAGGGGTACACTGAAGCTTTCTTT
CDR3 protein: CAWSQGYTEAFF

clone size: NA
J gene: TRBJ1-5
V gene: TRBV7-4
D gene: NA
CDR3 DNA: TGTGCCAGCAGCTCGCGACAGGAGGCCCAGCCCCAGCATTTT
CDR3 protein: CASSSRQEAQPQHF

clone size: NA
J gene: TRBJ1-2
V gene: TRBV6-6
D gene: TRBD1
CDR3 DNA: TGTGCCAGCAGTTACTCCAGTCCCGGGACAGGGGATGGCTACACCTTC
CDR3 protein: CASSYSSPGTGDGYTF

clone size: NA
J gene: TRBJ2-2
V gene: TRBV2
D gene: NA
CDR3 DNA: TGTGCCACCTGGACAGTCAGCAAGGGGGAGCTGTTTTTT
CDR3 protein: CATWTVSKGELFF

clone size: once
J gene: TRBJ1-5
V gene: TRBV6-5
D gene: NA
CDR3 DNA: TGTGCCAGCAGTACAGAAAATAGCAATCAGCCCCAGCATTTT
CDR3 protein: CASSTENSNQPQHF

clone size: NA
J gene: TRBJ1-1
V gene: TRBV10-3
D gene: NA
CDR3 DNA: TGTGCCATCAGGCTACAGGATATGAACACTGAAGCTTTCTTT
CDR3 protein: CAIRLQDMNTEAFF

clone size: NA
J gene: TRBJ1-1
V gene: TRBV18
D gene: TRBD1
CDR3 DNA: TGTGCCAGCTCACGCAGGGGACAGAATGAAGCTTTCTTT
CDR3 protein: CASSRRGQNEAFF

clone size: NA
J gene: TRBJ1-1
V gene: TRBV18
D gene: NA
CDR3 DNA: TGTGCCAGCTCAGCCAATAAAGAGGACACTGAAGCTTTCTTT
CDR3 protein: CASSANKEDTEAFF

clone size: NA
J gene: TRBJ2-3
V gene: TRBV7-2
D gene: NA
CDR3 DNA: TGTGCCAGCAGCCCCCCGGGACTAGATACGCAGTATTTT
CDR3 protein: CASSPPGLDTQYF

clone size: NA
J gene: TRBJ2-7
V gene: TRBV30
D gene: TRBD2
CDR3 DNA: TGTGCGGGGAGCGGGGCCCCCTACGAGCAGTACTTC
CDR3 protein: CAGSGAPYEQYF

clone size: NA
J gene: TRBJ1-1
V gene: TRBV10-2
D gene: NA
CDR3 DNA: TGCGCCAGCAGTGCCGGGGGGCAAGCTTTCTTT
CDR3 protein: CASSAGGQAFF